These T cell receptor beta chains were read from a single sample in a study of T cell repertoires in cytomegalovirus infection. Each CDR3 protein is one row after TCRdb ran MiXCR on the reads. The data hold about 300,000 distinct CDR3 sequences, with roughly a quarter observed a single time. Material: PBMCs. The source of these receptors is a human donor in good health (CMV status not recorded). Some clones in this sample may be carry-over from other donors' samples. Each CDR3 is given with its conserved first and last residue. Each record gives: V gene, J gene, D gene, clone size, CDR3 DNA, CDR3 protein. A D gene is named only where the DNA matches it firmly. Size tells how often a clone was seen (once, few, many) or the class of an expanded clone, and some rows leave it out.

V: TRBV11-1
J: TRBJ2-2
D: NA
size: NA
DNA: TGTGCCAGCAGTAACGTCGGCGGGGAGCTGTTTTTT
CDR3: CASSNVGGELFF

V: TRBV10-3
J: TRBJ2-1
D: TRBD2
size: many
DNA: TGTGCCATCAGTGGACTAGCGGGAGGCCCCAATGAGCAGTTCTTC
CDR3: CAISGLAGGPNEQFF

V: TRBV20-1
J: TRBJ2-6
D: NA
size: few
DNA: TGCAGTGCTAGCCAGGGCCGCACCTCTGGGGCCAACGTCCTGACTTTC
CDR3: CSASQGRTSGANVLTF

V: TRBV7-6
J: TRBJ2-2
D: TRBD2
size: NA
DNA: TGTGCCAGCAGCCGGCGGACTAGCGTAAACACCGGGGAGCTGTTTTTT
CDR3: CASSRRTSVNTGELFF

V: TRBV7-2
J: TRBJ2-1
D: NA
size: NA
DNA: TGTGCCAGCAGCTTACTCGGGGCCCGAACTTTTCAGTTCTTC
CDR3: CASSLLGARTFQFF

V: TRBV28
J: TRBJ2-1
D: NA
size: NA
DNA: TGTGCCAGCAGTTCACAGGGTTCGGGGCACCGTGAGCAGTTCTTC
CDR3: CASSSQGSGHREQFF

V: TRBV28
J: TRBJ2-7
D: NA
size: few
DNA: TGTGCCAGCACCGTGGGGGGGGCTCACTCCTACGAGCAGTACTTC
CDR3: CASTVGGAHSYEQYF

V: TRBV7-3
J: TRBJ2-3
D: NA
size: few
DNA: TGTGCCAGCAGCTTAACCCCAGGGAGTTCTGATACGCAGTATTTT
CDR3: CASSLTPGSSDTQYF

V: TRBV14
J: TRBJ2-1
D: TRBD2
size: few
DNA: TGTGCCAGCAGCCGGTGGAGGACTAGCGAGTACAATGAGCAGTTCTTC
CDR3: CASSRWRTSEYNEQFF

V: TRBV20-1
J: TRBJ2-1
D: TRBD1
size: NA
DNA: TGCAGTGCGTGGGACAGGTCTGAGCAGTTCTTC
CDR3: CSAWDRSEQFF

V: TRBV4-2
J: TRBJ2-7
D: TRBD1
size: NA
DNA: TGTGCCAGCAGCCATTCTACCCCGGGACAGGCGATCTACGAGCAGTACTTC
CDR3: CASSHSTPGQAIYEQYF

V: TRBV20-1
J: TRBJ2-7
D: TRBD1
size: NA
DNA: TGCAGTGCTGCAAGGGACAGGGATCACGAGCAGTACTTC
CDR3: CSAARDRDHEQYF

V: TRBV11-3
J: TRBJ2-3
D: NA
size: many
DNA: TGTGCCAGCAGCTCAGGATTGACCACAGATACGCAGTATTTT
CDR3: CASSSGLTTDTQYF

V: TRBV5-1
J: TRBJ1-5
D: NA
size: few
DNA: TGCGCCAGCAGCTTGGGCATTGGGGGCGGCAATCAGCCCCAGCATTTT
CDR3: CASSLGIGGGNQPQHF

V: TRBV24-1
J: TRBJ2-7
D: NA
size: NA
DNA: TGTGCCACCAGTGAACAGGGCTACGAGCAGTACTTC
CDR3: CATSEQGYEQYF

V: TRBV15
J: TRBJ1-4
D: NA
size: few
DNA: TGTGCCACCAGCAGAGATCTGGAAGAAAAACTGTTTTTT
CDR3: CATSRDLEEKLFF

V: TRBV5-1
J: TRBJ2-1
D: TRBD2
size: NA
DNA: TGCGCCAGCAGCCCTCGGGGGGTAGCGGGGGATCTGAGCTCCTACAATGAGCAGTTCTTC
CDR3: CASSPRGVAGDLSSYNEQFF

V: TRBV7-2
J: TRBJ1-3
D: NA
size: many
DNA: TGTGCCAGCAGCCAAGGTGTCTTAGTGGCTGGAAACACCATATATTTT
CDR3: CASSQGVLVAGNTIYF

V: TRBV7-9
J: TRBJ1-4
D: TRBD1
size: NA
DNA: TGTGCCAGCAGCCGAAGACAGGGAGGTAATGAAAAACTGTTTTTT
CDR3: CASSRRQGGNEKLFF

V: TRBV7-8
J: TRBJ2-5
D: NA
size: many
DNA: TGTGCCAGCAGCTTGATGCCCCGATTACAAGAGACCCAGTACTTC
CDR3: CASSLMPRLQETQYF

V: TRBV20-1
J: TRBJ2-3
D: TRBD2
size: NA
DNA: TGCAGTGCCCCCTCGGCTAGCGGGGGATCAGATACGCAGTATTTT
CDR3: CSAPSASGGSDTQYF

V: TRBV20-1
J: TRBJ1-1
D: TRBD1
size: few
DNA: TGCAGTGCTAATTCGCGGGACAGGGGCTGGAACACTGAAGCTTTCTTT
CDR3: CSANSRDRGWNTEAFF

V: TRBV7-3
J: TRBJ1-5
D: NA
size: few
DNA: TGTGCCAGCTCCCCCGGGCGGAGCAATCAGCCCCAGCATTTT
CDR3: CASSPGRSNQPQHF

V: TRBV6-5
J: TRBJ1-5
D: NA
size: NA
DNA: TGTGCCAGCACCCCCCCGGGAGGCGGCAATCAGCCCCAGCATTTT
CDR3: CASTPPGGGNQPQHF

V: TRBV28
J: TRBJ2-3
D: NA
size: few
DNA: TGTGCCAGCAGGTCCGGGACCAGGGGCACAGATACGCAGTATTTT
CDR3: CASRSGTRGTDTQYF

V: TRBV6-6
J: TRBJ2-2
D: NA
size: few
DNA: TGTGCCAGCAGTCCCCGGGACATGGGCACCGGGGAGCTGTTTTTT
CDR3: CASSPRDMGTGELFF

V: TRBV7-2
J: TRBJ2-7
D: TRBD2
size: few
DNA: TGTGCCAGCAGCTTAGTCTCTAGCGGGAGGATGAACGAGCAGTACTTC
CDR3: CASSLVSSGRMNEQYF

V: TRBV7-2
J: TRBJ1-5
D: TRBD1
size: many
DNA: TGTGCCAGCAGCTTCGAGACAGGGGAGGTAAGACAGCCCCAGCATTTT
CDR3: CASSFETGEVRQPQHF

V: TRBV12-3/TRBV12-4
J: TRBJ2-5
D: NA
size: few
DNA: TGTGCCAGCAGGACCCAAGAGACCCAGTACTTC
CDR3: CASRTQETQYF

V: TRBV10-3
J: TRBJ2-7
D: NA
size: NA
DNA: TGTGCCATCAGTGAGTCAACCTACGAGCAGTACTTC
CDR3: CAISESTYEQYF

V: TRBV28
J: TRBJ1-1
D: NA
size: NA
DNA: TGTGCCAGCACTGGCTCCCCGAACACTGAAGCTTTCTTT
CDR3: CASTGSPNTEAFF

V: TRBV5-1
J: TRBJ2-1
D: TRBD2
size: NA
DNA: TGCGCCAGCAGCGGAGGCGAGCGGGGGACCCCTGAGCGATTCTTC
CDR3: CASSGGERGTPERFF

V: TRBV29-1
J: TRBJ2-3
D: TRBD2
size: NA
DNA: TGCAGCGCCCAGGGGGCTAGCGGGAGGACAGATACGCAGTATTTT
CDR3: CSAQGASGRTDTQYF

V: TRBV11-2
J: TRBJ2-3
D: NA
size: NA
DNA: TGTGCCAGCAGCCAAACGCTGACAGATACGCAGTATTTT
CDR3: CASSQTLTDTQYF

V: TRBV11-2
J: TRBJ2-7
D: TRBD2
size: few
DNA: TGTGCCAGCAGCGTTCTAGCGGTTCTCTACGAGCAGTACTTC
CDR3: CASSVLAVLYEQYF